What follows are 23 T cell receptor beta chains derived from one specimen sequenced in a study of blood T cell repertoires in COVID-19. Measured with immunoSEQ multiplex PCR; TCRdb has only the in-frame clones, and not every one. The sample shows around 230,000 clones, 85% of them seen only once. The specimen was peripheral blood. These TCRs come from a man aged 45-60 years with COVID-19, enrolled during active disease.

This sequence joins TRBV2 and TRBJ1-5; D ambiguous. Germline CDR1 is SNHLY and CDR2 is FYNNEI. V was trimmed by 7 bases and J by 1 base, leaving 11 bases between them. This CDR3 has 14 amino acids. CDR3 sequence: CASTRHESNQPQHF. Written as DNA, the CDR3 is TGTGCCAGCACTCGACACGAGAGCAATCAGCCCCAGCATTTT.

The chain combines TRBV5-1 with TRBJ2-6, with a possible D match to TRBD1 (5 bases). The V and J ends lost 0 bases and 0 bases respectively, with 10 bases between them. The CDR3 sequence is 17 residues long. Germline lookup yields CDR1 SGHRS and CDR2 YFSETQ. CDR3 coding DNA: TGCGCCAGCAGCTTGGAGGGGTCTAGCTCTGGGGCCAACGTCCTGACTTTC. It specifies CASSLEGSSSGANVLTF.

This sequence joins TRBV7-3 and TRBJ2-1; 12 positions match TRBD1. V dropped 4 bases and J dropped 5; count of bases not matched to a gene: 3. The CDR3 is made up of 15 amino acids. Germline V lookup: CDR1 SGHTA, CDR2 FQGTGA. The CDR3: CASSSGTGGNNEQFF. CDR3 nucleotide sequence: TGTGCCAGCAGCTCCGGGACAGGGGGCAACAATGAGCAGTTCTTC.

J is TRBJ2-7 and V is TRBV19; 7 bases line up with TRBD1. After removal of 0 bases from V and 2 bases from J, the junction contained 7 bases not matched to a gene. Looked up from germline, CDR1 is LNHDA and CDR2 is SQIVND (reference sequence). This CDR3 is built from 16 residues. The CDR3 here is CASSIDGSTGAYEQYF. As DNA, the CDR3 is TGTGCCAGTAGTATAGACGGTTCTACAGGGGCCTACGAGCAGTACTTC. The whole variable domain, remainder taken from reference TRBV19 and TRBJ2-7, is DGGITQSPKYLFRKEGQNVTLSCEQNLNHDAMYWYRQDPGQGLRLIYYSQIVNDFQKGDIAEGYSVSREKKESFPLTVTSAQKNPTAFYLCASSIDGSTGAYEQYFGPGTRLTVT.

The V call is TRBV9, the J call TRBJ1-6; possibly TRBD1 for D (6 bases). V lost 3 bases and J lost 7, with 17 bases in between. The CDR3 totals 16 residues. The germline gives CDR1 SGDLS, CDR2 YYNGEE. The CDR3 sequence: CASSAQTGLENSPLHF. The CDR3 nucleotides are TGTGCCAGCAGCGCGCAAACAGGGTTGGAAAATTCACCCCTCCACTTT.

This clone was detected a few times. The genes are TRBV6-5 and TRBJ2-7, with 8 bases identical to TRBD2. CDR1 is MNHEY, CDR2 SVGAGI, per germline. The J segment lost 1 base and the V segment lost 8 bases, leaving 7 bases of the junction unmatched. The CDR3 runs 14 residues. DNA of the CDR3: TGTGCCAGCGAGCTAGCGGGTGCTTCCTACGAGCAGTACTTC. It encodes CASELAGASYEQYF.

V and J are TRBV11-2 and TRBJ2-7; 9 nucleotides match TRBD1. V was clipped by 0 bases and J by 3 bases; unmatched bases: 9. The CDR3 length is 17 residues. Germline CDR1 is SGHAT and CDR2 is FQNNGV. CDR3 nucleotide sequence: TGTGCCAGCAGCTTAGACACGGGACAGGGAGGAGGCTACGAGCAGTACTTC. This gives the protein CASSLDTGQGGGYEQYF.

The chain couples TRBV23-1 to TRBJ1-1, with a tentative D call TRBD1 (6 bases). TRBV23-1 is annotated as an ORF whose role is uncertain. This CDR3 has 10 amino acids. The ends were cut back, 8 bases at V and 10 bases at J, with 11 bases in the middle. CDR3 amino acids: CASHRVRAFF. The DNA for the CDR3 is TGCGCCAGCCACAGGGTAAGAGCTTTCTTT.

To note about this clone: Other DNA sequences in the same sample also yield this CDR3. This sequence joins TRBV7-9 and TRBJ2-2; TRBD1 matches at 9 bases. The CDR3 extends over 17 amino acids. V lost 3 bases to trimming and J lost 3 bases; unmatched junction nucleotides: 8. CDR1 is SEHNR and CDR2 is FQNEAQ in the germline V gene (reference sequence). The chain's CDR3 is CASSLDVRTGDTGELFF. The CDR3 DNA follows: TGTGCCAGCAGCTTGGATGTGCGGACAGGGGACACCGGGGAGCTGTTTTTT.

The J gene is TRBJ1-4, the V gene TRBV3-1 (or the pseudogene TRBV3-2), with D possibly being TRBD1 (5 bases). This CDR3 comprises 15 residues. The V and J ends lost 1 base and 2 bases respectively, with 8 bases between them. Per the germline V gene, CDR1 is LGHDT and CDR2 is YNNKEL (reference sequence). In DNA form, the CDR3 reads TGTGCCAGCAGCCAAGTCCGGGGGACTAATGAAAAACTGTTTTTT. This translates into CASSQVRGTNEKLFF.

The gene calls are TRBV4-1 and TRBJ1-6; 7 nucleotides match TRBD1. Germline values: CDR1 MGHRA, CDR2 YSYEKL. CDR3 size: 16 residues. J gave up 9 bases and V 3 bases, and 11 bases lay outside the gene matches. This CDR3 reads CASSHVQGRRSSPLHF. The CDR3 coding sequence is TGCGCCAGCAGCCACGTACAGGGGCGCCGTAGTTCACCCCTCCACTTT.

J is TRBJ1-2 and V is TRBV5-1; tentatively, D is TRBD1 (6 bases). Germline CDR1 and CDR2: SGHRS and YFSETQ. The CDR3 is 14 residues long. V lost 7 bases to trimming and J lost 8 bases, with 21 bases between them. CDR3 loop: CASSPGAILHGYTF. The CDR3 region has the DNA TGCGCCAGCTCACCAGGGGCCATCCTCCACGGCTACACCTTC.

This sequence joins TRBV3-1 (or the pseudogene TRBV3-2) and TRBJ2-7; 7 positions agree with TRBD2. Looked up from germline, CDR1 is LGHDT and CDR2 is YNNKEL (reference sequence). The V segment lost 1 base and the J segment 7 bases; nucleotides outside the gene matches: 7. The CDR3 is made up of 14 amino acids. As DNA, the CDR3 is TGTGCCAGCAGCCAAGGGTGGAGGGGAGGGGAGCAGTACTTC. Translated: CASSQGWRGGEQYF.

This chain joins TRBV2 and TRBJ2-2; possibly TRBD1 for D (5 bases). Germline V gives CDR1 SNHLY, CDR2 FYNNEI. The CDR3 consists of 14 residues. The germline V and J ends were trimmed by 7 bases and 3 bases, with 12 bases remaining between them. In DNA, the CDR3 is TGTGCCAGCAAACCGGACATTTACACCGGGGAGCTGTTTTTT. Its protein is CASKPDIYTGELFF. Drawing the rest from reference TRBV2 and TRBJ2-2, the complete variable domain is EPEVTQTPSHQVTQMGQEVILRCVPISNHLYFYWYRQILGQKVEFLVSFYNNEISEKSEIFDDQFSVERPDGSNFTLKIRSTKLEDSAMYFCASKPDIYTGELFFGEGSRLTVL.

This clone was observed many times. This chain uses TRBV2 with TRBJ1-1, with 9 bases that match TRBD1. Germline loops: CDR1 SNHLY, CDR2 FYNNEI. This CDR3 has 14 amino acids. V lost 6 bases and J lost 0; bases outside the gene matches: 2. This CDR3 is CASSGQGMNTEAFF. The CDR3 region has the DNA TGTGCCAGCAGCGGACAGGGGATGAACACTGAAGCTTTCTTT. Full variable domain (missing parts from reference TRBV2 and TRBJ1-1): EPEVTQTPSHQVTQMGQEVILRCVPISNHLYFYWYRQILGQKVEFLVSFYNNEISEKSEIFDDQFSVERPDGSNFTLKIRSTKLEDSAMYFCASSGQGMNTEAFFGQGTRLTVV.

The rearrangement joins TRBV28 to TRBJ2-3, with 9 bases fitting TRBD1. Germline trimming cut 4 bases from V and 5 bases from J; bases unmatched to any gene: 16. The V gene's germline CDR1 is MDHEN and CDR2 SYDVKM. The CDR3 is 18 amino acids. CDR3 sequence reads: CASSSIKITGTGKDTQYF. The CDR3 region has the DNA TGTGCCAGCAGTTCCATCAAGATTACCGGGACAGGGAAAGATACGCAGTATTTT.

This clone was seen a single time. The V gene is TRBV6-5, the J gene TRBJ2-1; unclear D gene. The CDR3 contains 15 residues. The ends were cut back, 7 bases at V and 2 bases at J, with 15 bases in the middle. Germline CDR1 reads MNHEY; CDR2 reads SVGAGI. CDR3 sequence: CASKIDTATYNEQFF. CDR3 nucleotides: TGTGCCAGCAAGATAGACACTGCGACCTACAATGAGCAGTTCTTC.

The genes are TRBV3-1 (or the pseudogene TRBV3-2) and TRBJ2-2; 8 positions match TRBD1. The CDR3 spans 13 residues. Per germline, CDR1 LGHDT and CDR2 YNNKEL (reference sequence). V was clipped by 8 bases and J by 6 bases; unmatched bases: 5. The CDR3 DNA reads TGTGCCAGCGGAGGGACAGGTCCCGGGGAGCTGTTTTTT. As protein: CASGGTGPGELFF.

The chain recombines TRBV28 with TRBJ2-7; possibly TRBD1 for D (6 bases). There are 17 residues in the CDR3. V lost 3 bases and J lost 0, with 18 bases in between. The germline gives CDR1 MDHEN, CDR2 SYDVKM. The CDR3: CASSLGRGYIYSYEQYF. The CDR3 region has the DNA TGTGCCAGCAGTTTGGGCAGGGGCTATATCTACTCCTACGAGCAGTACTTC. Based on the CDR3 plus reference TRBV28 and TRBJ2-7, the full variable domain is DVKVTQSSRYLVKRTGEKVFLECVQDMDHENMFWYRQDPGLGLRLIYFSYDVKMKEKGDIPEGYSVSREKKERFSLILESASTNQTSMYLCASSLGRGYIYSYEQYFGPGTRLTVT.

The gene calls are TRBV5-5 and TRBJ2-7, with D maybe TRBD1 (5 bases). The germline gives CDR1 SGHKS, CDR2 YYEKEE (reference sequence). The CDR3 totals 13 residues. Trimming removed 7 bases at V and 3 bases at J, with 14 bases between. The CDR3 sequence: CASSQVDSYEQYF. Here the CDR3 DNA reads TGTGCCAGCTCCCAGGTAGACAGCTACGAGCAGTACTTC.

The V and J genes are TRBV28 and TRBJ1-5; D is perhaps TRBD1 (5 bases). The CDR3 contains 15 residues. V shed 4 bases and J shed 0 bases, with 10 bases lying between them. Germline CDR1 is MDHEN and CDR2 is SYDVKM. In DNA, the CDR3 is TGTGCCAGCAGTTGGGGCAGTGATAGCAATCAGCCCCAGCATTTT. This gives the protein CASSWGSDSNQPQHF.

V is TRBV7-3 and J is TRBJ2-4; 8 bases are shared with TRBD1. After removal of 4 bases from V and 8 bases from J, the junction contained 10 bases not matched to a gene. CDR3 length equals 15 residues. The germline gives CDR1 SGHTA, CDR2 FQGTGA. CDR3 DNA: TGTGCCAGCAGCTCCGGACAGGGCACTACCGACATTCAGTACTTC. Protein sequence: CASSSGQGTTDIQYF.

The chain employs TRBV10-3 and TRBJ2-5; a possible D gene is TRBD2 (7 bases). The CDR3 loop spans 14 amino acids. Trimming stripped 1 base from V and 5 bases from J, with 11 bases between. The germline CDR1 and CDR2 sequences are ENHRY and SYGVKD. The CDR3 is CAISEWGGGETQYF. For the CDR3, the DNA is TGTGCCATCAGTGAGTGGGGGGGCGGCGAGACCCAGTACTTC.